This T cell receptor (beta chain) was documented in a study of blood T cell repertoires in COVID-19. The CDR3 has 16 amino acids. V was pared by 3 bases and J by 0 bases, with 13 bases between. Germline assignment: CDR1 SGHNT and CDR2 YYREEE (reference sequence). Authors' methods: Counts of nucleated cells, estimated from reference gene primer amplification, were obtained. Clones were sequenced by immunoSEQ multiplex PCR, and TCRdb holds only the in-frame ones, with some missing. Clone size and V and J calls were adopted from that table, with D and trimming inferred from the DNA. Of some 110,000 clones in the sample, about 85% are singletons; the top ten hold 3.5% to 5%.

Sequencing was done on a sample of peripheral blood. This TCR derives from a man in his forties or fifties with acute or convalescent COVID-19. The genes are TRBV5-4 and TRBJ2-1; possibly TRBD2 for D (6 bases). CDR3 in DNA: TGTGCCAGCAGCTCCCCCCGCGGGAACTCCTACAATGAGCAGTTCTTC. This translates into CASSSPRGNSYNEQFF.